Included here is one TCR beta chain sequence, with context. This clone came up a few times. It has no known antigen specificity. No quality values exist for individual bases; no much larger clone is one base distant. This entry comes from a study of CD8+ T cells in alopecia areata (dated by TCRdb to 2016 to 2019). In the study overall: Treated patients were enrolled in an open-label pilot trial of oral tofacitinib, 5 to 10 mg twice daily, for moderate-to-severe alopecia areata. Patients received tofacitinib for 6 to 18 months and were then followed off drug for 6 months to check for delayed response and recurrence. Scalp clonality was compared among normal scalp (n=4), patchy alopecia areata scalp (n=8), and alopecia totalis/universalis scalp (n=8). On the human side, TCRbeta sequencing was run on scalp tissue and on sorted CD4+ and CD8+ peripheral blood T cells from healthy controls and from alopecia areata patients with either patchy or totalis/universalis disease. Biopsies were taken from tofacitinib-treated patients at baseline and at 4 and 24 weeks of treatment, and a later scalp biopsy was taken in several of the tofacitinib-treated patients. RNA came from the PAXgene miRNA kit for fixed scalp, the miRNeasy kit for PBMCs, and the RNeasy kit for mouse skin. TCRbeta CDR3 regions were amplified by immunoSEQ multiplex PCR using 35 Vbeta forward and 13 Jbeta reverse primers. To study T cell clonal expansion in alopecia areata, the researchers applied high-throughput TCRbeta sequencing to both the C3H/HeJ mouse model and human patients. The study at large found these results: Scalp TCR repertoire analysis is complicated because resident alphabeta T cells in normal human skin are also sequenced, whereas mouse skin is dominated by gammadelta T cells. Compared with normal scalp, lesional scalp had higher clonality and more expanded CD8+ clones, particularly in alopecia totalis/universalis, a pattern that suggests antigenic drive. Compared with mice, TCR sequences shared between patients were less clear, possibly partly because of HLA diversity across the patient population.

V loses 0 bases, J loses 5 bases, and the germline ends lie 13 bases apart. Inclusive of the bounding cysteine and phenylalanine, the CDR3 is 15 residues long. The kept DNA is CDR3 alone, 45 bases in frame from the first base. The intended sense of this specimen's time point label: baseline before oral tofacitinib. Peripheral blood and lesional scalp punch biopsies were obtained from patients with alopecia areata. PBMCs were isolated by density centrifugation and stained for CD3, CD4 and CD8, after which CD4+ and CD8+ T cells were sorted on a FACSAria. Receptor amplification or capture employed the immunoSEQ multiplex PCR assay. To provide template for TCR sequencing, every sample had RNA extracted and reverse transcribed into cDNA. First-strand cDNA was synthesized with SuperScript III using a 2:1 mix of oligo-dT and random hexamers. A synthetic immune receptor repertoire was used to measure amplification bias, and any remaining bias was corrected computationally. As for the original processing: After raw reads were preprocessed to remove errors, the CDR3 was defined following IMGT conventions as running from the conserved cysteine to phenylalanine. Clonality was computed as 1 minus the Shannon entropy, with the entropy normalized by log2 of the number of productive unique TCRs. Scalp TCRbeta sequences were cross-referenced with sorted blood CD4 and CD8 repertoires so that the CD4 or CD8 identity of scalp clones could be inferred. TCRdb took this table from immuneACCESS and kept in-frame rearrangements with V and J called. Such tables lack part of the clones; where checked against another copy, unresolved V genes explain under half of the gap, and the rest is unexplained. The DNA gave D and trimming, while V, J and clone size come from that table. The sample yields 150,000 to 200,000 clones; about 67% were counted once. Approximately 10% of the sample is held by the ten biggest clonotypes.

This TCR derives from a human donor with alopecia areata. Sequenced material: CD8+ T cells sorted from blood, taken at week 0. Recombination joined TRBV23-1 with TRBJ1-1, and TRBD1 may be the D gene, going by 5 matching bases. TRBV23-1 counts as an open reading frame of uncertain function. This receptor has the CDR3 CASSQSRGRNTEAFF. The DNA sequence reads TGCGCCAGCAGTCAATCGAGGGGCAGGAATACTGAAGCTTTCTTT.